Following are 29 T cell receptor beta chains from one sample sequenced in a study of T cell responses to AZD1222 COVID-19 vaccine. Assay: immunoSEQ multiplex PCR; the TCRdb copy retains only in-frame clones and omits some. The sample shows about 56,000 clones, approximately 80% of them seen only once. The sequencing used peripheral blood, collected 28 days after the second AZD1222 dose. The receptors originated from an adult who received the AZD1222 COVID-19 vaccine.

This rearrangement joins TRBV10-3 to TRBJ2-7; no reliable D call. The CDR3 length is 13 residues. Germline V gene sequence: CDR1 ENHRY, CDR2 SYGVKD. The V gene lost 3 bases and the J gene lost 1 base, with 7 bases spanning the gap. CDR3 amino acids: CAISDLLSYEQYV. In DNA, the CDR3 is TGTGCCATCAGTGACCTTTTATCCTACGAGCAGTACGTC.

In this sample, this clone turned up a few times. DNA of the CDR3: TGTGCCAGCAGTGAAGCAATTTCAGGCGCCCTCGAGCAGTACGTC. Residues: CASSEAISGALEQYV. The gene calls are TRBV6-1 and TRBJ2-7, with D unclear. The germline V gene has CDR1 MNHNS and CDR2 SASEGT. This CDR3 is 15 amino acids long. V was trimmed by 0 bases and J by 6 bases, leaving 15 bases between them.

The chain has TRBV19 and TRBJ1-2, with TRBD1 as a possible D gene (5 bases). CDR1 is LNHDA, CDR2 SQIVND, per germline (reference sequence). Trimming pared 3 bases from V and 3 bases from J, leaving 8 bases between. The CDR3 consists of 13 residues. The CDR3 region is CASSMGRDYGYTF. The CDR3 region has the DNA TGTGCCAGTAGTATGGGGCGTGACTATGGCTACACCTTC.

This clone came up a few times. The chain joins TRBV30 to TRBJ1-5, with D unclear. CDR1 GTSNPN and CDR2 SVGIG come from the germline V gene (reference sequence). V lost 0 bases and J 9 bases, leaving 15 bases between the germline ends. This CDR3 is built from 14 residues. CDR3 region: CAWSVGGSGPPQHF. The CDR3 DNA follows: TGTGCCTGGAGTGTAGGTGGGTCCGGGCCGCCCCAGCATTTT.

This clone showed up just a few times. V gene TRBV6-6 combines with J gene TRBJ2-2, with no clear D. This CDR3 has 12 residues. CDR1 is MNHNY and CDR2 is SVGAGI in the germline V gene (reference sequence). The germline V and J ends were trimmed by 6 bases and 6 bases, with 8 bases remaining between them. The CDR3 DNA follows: TGTGCCAGCAGGATAGATGCCGGGGAGCTGTTTTTT. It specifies CASRIDAGELFF.

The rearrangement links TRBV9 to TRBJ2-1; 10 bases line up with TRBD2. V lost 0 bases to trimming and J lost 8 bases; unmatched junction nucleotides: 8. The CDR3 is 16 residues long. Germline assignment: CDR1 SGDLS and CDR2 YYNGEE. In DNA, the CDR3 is TGTGCCAGCAGCGTAGATCCTAGCGGGAGAGGCTATGAGCAGTTCTTC. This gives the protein CASSVDPSGRGYEQFF.

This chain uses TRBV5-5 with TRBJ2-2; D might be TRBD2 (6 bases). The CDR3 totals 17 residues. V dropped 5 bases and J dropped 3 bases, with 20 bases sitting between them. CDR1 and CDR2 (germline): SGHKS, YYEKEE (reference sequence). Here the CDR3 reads CASSKRPARDYTGELFF. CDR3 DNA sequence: TGTGCCAGCAGTAAGAGGCCAGCGAGGGACTACACCGGGGAGCTGTTTTTT.

CDR3 DNA: TGTGCCAGCAGCGTTACTAGCGGGATAGGCGGGGAGCTGTTTTTT. Its translation is CASSVTSGIGGELFF. The chain joins TRBV9 to TRBJ2-2, with 10 bases identical to TRBD2. The V gene end was trimmed by 2 bases and the J gene end by 7 bases; junction bases not matched to a gene: 5. This CDR3 has 15 residues. Germline CDR1 and CDR2: SGDLS and YYNGEE.

CDR3 in amino acids: CASSRTGDTIYF. DNA for the CDR3: TGTGCCAGCAGCCGGACAGGCGACACCATATATTTT. The chain employs TRBV6-2 or TRBV6-3 and TRBJ1-3, with 7 bases identical to TRBD1. Per germline, CDR1 MNHEY and CDR2 SVGEGT. The V segment lost 6 bases and the J segment 8 bases; nucleotides outside the gene matches: 4. This CDR3 is built from 12 residues.

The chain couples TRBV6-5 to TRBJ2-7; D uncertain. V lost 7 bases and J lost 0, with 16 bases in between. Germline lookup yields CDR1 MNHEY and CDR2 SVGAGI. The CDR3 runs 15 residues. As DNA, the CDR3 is TGTGCCAGCATTAACCCTTCGGCAAGCTCCTACGAGCAGTACGTC. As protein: CASINPSASSYEQYV.

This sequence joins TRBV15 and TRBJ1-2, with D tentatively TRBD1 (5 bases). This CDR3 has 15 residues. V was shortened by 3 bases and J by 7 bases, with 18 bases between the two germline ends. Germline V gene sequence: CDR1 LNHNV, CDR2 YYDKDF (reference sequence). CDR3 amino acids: CATSRGVVGLGGYTF. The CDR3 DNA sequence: TGTGCCACCAGCAGGGGGGTTGTGGGGTTGGGTGGCTACACCTTC.

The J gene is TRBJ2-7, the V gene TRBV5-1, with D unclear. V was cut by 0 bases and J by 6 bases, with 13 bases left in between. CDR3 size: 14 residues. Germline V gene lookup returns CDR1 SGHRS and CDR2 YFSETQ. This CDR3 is CASSLEGLFAEQYF. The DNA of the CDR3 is TGCGCCAGCAGCTTGGAAGGGCTCTTCGCCGAGCAGTACTTC.

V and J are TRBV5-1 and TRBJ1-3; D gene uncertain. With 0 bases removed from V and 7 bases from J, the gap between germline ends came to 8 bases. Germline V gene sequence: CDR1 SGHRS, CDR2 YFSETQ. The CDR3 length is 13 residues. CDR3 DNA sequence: TGCGCCAGCAGCTTGGCCGAGATGAACACCATATATTTT. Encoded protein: CASSLAEMNTIYF.

CDR3 coding DNA: TGTGCCAGCGGAACGGACAGGGTTAACTATGGCTACACCTTC. Translated: CASGTDRVNYGYTF. The rearrangement links TRBV28 to TRBJ1-2, with 8 nucleotides matching TRBD1. J lost 1 base, V lost 8 bases, and 6 bases had no gene match. The length of the CDR3 is 14 residues. Germline loops: CDR1 MDHEN, CDR2 SYDVKM.

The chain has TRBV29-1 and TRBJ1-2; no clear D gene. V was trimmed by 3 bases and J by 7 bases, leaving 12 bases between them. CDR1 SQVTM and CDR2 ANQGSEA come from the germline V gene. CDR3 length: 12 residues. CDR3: CSVDSSGPGYTF. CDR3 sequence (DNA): TGCAGCGTTGATTCGTCCGGTCCTGGCTACACCTTC.

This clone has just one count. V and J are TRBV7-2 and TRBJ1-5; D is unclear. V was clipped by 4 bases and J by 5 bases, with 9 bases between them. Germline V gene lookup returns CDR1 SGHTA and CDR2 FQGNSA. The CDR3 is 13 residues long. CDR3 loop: CASSSESDQPQHF. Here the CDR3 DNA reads TGTGCCAGCAGCTCGGAGTCCGATCAGCCCCAGCATTTT.

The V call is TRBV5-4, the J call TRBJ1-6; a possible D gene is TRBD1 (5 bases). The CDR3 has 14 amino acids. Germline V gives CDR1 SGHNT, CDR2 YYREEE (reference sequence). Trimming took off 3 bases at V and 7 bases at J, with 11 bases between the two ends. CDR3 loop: CASSSDIRNSPLHF. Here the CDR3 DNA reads TGTGCCAGCAGCTCGGACATACGGAATTCACCCCTCCACTTT.

Written as DNA, the CDR3 is TGTGCCAGCAGTTTGGGGCAGGGGGCCGGGGAGCTGTTTTTT. As protein: CASSLGQGAGELFF. The rearrangement joins TRBV27 to TRBJ2-2, with 7 bases that match TRBD1. The CDR3 covers 14 residues. Per the germline V gene, CDR1 is MNHEY and CDR2 is SMNVEV (reference sequence). The trim removed 3 bases at V and 6 bases at J, leaving 4 bases unmatched.

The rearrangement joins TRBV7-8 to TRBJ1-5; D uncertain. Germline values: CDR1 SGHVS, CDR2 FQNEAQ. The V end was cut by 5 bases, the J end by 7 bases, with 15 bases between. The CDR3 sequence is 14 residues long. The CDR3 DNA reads TGTGCCAGCAGCGGAAATCCCGGCGGGCAGCCCCAGCATTTT. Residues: CASSGNPGGQPQHF.

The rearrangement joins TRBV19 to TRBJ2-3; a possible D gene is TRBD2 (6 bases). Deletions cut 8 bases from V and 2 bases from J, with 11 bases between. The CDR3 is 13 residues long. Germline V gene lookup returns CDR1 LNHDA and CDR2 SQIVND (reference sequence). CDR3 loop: CASATGVTDTQYF. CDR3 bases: TGTGCCAGTGCTACGGGGGTCACAGATACGCAGTATTTT.

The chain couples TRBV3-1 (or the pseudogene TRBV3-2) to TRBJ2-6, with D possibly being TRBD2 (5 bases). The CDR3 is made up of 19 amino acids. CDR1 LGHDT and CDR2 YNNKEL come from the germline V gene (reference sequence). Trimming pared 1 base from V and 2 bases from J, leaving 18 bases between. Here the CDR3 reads CASSQVGRGSSAGANVLTF. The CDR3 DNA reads TGTGCCAGCAGCCAAGTTGGTCGGGGATCCTCGGCTGGGGCCAACGTCCTGACTTTC.

The CDR3 DNA sequence: TGTGCCAGCAGTTACTCAGGAGGGGCCGCCGGCAATGAGCAGTTCTTC. Its translation: CASSYSGGAAGNEQFF. The chain links TRBV6-5 to TRBJ2-1; the D gene is possibly TRBD2 (6 bases). Trimming took off 0 bases at V and 6 bases at J, with 15 bases between the two ends. The CDR3 is made up of 16 amino acids. Germline V CDR1 and CDR2: MNHEY, SVGAGI.

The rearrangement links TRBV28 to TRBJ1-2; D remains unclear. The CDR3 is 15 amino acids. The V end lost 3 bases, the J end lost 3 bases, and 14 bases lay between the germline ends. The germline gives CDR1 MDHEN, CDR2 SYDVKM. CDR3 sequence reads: CASSFPGFRDYGYTF. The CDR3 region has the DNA TGTGCCAGCAGTTTCCCGGGCTTCAGAGACTATGGCTACACCTTC.

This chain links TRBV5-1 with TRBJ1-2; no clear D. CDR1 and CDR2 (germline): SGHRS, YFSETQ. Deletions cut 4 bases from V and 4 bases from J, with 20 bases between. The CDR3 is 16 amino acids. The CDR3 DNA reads TGCGCCAGCAGCCCGAGCACCGCGAAAACGTCCTATGGCTACACCTTC. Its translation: CASSPSTAKTSYGYTF.

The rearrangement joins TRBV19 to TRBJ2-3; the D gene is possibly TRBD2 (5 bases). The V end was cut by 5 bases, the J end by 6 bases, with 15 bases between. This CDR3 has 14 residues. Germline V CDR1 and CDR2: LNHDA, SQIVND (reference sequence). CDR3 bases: TGTGCCAGTAGTCGGGATGGAGGTTCCGATACGCAGTATTTT. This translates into CASSRDGGSDTQYF.

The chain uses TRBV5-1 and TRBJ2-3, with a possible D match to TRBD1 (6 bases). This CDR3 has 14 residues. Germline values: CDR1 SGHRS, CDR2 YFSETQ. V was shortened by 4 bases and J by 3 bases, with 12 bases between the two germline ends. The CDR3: CASSGLTGTDTQYF. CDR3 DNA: TGCGCCAGCAGCGGATTGACAGGTACAGATACGCAGTATTTT.

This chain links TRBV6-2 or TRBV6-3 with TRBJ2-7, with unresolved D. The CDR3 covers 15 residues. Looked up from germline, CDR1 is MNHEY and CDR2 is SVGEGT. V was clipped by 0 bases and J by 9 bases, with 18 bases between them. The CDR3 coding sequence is TGTGCCAGCAGTTACTCCCGGACGGCCTCTTTCGGGCAGTACGTC. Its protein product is CASSYSRTASFGQYV.

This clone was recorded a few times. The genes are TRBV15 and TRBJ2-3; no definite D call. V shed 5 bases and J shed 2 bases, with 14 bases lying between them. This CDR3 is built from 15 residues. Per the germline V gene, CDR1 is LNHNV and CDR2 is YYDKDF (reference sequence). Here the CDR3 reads CATSPGWDSTDTQYF. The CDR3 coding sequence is TGTGCCACCAGCCCCGGATGGGATTCCACAGATACGCAGTATTTT.

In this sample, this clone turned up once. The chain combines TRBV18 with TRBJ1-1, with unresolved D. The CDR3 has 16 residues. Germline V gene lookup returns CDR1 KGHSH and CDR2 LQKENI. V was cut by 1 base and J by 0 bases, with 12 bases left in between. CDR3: CASSPQSPVMNTEAFF. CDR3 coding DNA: TGTGCCAGCTCACCACAATCCCCAGTCATGAACACTGAAGCTTTCTTT.